Given below is one T cell receptor beta chain in context. Antigen: not known. The sample belongs to a study of vaccination and CD4 T cells after COVID-19. Sequenced with the Oncomine TCR Beta short-read assay was DNA taken from cultured CD4+ T cells. One entry per CDR3 protein, called by TCRdb with MiXCR from the PCR reads. The sample comprises about 20,000 distinct CDR3 sequences, approximately 45% of which are singletons, and less than 3% rests with the top ten. The CDR3 sequence is 14 residues long. The V and J ends lost 6 bases and 0 bases respectively, with 11 bases between them. Treatment described: roughly 11-day PBMC culture with coronavirus spike peptide pools or control peptides (ViraFEST assay).

The chain couples TRBV12-3 or TRBV12-4 to TRBJ1-2; D remains ambiguous. This TCR was recovered from a human donor who had recovered from COVID-19. The specimen comprised CD4+ T cells from blood, cultured in vitro, sampled after SARS-CoV-2 vaccination. This CDR3 reads CASRLGRTNYGYTF. CDR3 nucleotides: TGTGCCAGCAGACTAGGACGGACTAACTATGGCTACACCTTC.